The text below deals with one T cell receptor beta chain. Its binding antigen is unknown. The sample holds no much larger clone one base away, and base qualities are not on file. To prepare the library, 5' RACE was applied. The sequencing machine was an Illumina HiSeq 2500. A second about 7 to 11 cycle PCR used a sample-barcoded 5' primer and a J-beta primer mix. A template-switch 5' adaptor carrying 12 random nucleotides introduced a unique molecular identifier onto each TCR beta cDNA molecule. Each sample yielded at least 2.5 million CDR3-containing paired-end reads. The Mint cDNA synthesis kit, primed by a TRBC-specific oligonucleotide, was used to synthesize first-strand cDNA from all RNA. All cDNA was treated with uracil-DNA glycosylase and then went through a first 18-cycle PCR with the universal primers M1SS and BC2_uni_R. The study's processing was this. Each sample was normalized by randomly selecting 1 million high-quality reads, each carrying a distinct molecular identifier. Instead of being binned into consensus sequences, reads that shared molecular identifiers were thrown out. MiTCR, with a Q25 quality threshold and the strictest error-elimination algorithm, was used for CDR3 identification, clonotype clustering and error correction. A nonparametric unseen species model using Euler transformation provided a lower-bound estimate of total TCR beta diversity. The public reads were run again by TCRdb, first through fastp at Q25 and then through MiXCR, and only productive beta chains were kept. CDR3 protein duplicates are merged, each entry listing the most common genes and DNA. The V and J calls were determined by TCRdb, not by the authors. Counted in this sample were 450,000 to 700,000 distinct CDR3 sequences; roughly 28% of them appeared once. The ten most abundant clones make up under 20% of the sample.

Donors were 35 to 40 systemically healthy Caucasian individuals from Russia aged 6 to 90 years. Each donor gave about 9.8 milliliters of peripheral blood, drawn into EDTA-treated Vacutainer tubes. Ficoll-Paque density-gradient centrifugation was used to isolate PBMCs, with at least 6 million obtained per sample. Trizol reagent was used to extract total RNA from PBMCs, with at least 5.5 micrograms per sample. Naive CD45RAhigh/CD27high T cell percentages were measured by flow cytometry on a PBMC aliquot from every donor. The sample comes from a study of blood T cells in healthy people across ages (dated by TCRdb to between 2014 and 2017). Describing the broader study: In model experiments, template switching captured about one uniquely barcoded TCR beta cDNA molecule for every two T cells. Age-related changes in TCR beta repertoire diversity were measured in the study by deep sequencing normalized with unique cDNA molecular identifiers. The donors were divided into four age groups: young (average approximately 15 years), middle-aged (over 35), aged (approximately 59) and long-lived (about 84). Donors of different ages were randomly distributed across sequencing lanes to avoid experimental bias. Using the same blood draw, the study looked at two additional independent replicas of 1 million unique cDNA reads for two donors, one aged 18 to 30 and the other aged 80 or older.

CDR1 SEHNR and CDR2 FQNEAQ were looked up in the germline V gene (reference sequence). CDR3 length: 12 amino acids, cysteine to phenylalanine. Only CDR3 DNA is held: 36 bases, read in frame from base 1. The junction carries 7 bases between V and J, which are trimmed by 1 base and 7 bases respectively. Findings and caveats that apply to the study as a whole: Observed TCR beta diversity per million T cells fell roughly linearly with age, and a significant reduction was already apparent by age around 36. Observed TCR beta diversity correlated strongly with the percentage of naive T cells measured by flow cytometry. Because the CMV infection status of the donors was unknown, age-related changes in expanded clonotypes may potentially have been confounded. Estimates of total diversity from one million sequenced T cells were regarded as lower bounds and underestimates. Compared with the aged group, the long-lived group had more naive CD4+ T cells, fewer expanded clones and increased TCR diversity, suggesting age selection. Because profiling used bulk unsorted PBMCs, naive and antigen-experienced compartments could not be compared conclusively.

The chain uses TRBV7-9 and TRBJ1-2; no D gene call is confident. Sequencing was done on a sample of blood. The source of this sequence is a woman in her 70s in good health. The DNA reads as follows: TGTGCCAGCAGCTTAGGGTTTAGTGGCTACACCTTC. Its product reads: CASSLGFSGYTF. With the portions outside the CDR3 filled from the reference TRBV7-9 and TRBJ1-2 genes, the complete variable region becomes DTGVSQNPRHKITKRGQNVTFRCDPISEHNRLYWYRQTLGQGPEFLTYFQNEAQLEKSRLLSDRFSAERPKGSFSTLEIQRTEQGDSAMYLCASSLGFSGYTFGSGTRLTVV.